This T cell receptor beta chain was profiled in a study of blood T cell repertoires in COVID-19. Per the authors' pipeline: Counts of nucleated cells, estimated from reference gene primer amplification, were obtained. Clones were read by immunoSEQ multiplex PCR, and TCRdb kept only the in-frame ones, dropping some. V and J calls and clone size follow that table, whereas D and trimming were derived from the DNA. This repertoire shows 150,000 to 200,000 clones, over 70% found once; its top ten account for around 5%. The specimen was PBMCs or T cells enriched from blood (not recorded which). The clonotype originates from a man in his 70s who had been exposed to COVID-19.

This chain's CDR3 is CASSPGGTGELFF. The CDR3 DNA follows: TGTGCCAGCAGTCCCGGGGGGACCGGGGAGCTGTTTTTT. The genes are TRBV6-2 or TRBV6-3 and TRBJ2-2, with 7 bases that match TRBD2. The J segment lost 5 bases and the V segment lost 5 bases, leaving 2 bases of the junction unmatched. Germline values: CDR1 MNHEY, CDR2 SVGEGT. The CDR3 extends over 13 amino acids.